The following is a T cell receptor (beta chain) sequence with its context. Its antigen remains unidentified. The sample comes from a study of T cell repertoires in cytomegalovirus infection. This CDR3 is 14 amino acids long. Germline CDR1 and CDR2: SGHVS and FNYEAQ. Trimming stripped 5 bases from V and 0 bases from J, with 11 bases between. TCRdb processed the reads anew with MiXCR; each CDR3 protein has one entry. The profile shows about 89,000 distinct CDR3 sequences, approximately 30% of them singletons. The sequence came from a human donor in good health (CMV status not recorded). Some clones in this sample may be carry-over from other donors' samples. The gene calls are TRBV7-6 and TRBJ2-7; D gene unclear. The sequencing here drew on CD8+ T cells from cultured PBMCs, taken from culture after CMV antigen stimulation. This CDR3 reads CASSPLVSSYEQYF. The CDR3, as DNA: TGTGCCAGCAGCCCACTTGTGAGCTCCTACGAGCAGTACTTC.